Below, one T cell receptor beta chain is given with its context. This clone was seen a single time. Its binding antigen is unknown. Base qualities are missing; no much larger clone stands one base away. The sample is drawn from a study of blood T cell repertoires in COVID-19 (dated by TCRdb to the early 2020s). Background on the whole study: Samples covering the acute and convalescent phases of COVID-19 were provided by collaborators in the United States, Italy and Spain. Subjects who had been exposed to COVID-19, were actively infected with it, or had recovered from it provided the deeply sampled blood TCRbeta repertoires that made up the dataset. The material from the prospective study consisted of cDNA or gDNA derived from T cells, B-cell-depleted T cells, or PBMCs. HLA class I and class II types, where available, came from metadata supplied by the sample provider rather than from assay-based typing. The samples were drawn from the first 160 participants of the ongoing ImmuneRACE study and from more than 1,000 subjects provided by 6 global collaborators. Sample metadata almost always included a de-identified subject ID, COVID-19 status, age in years and sex. The repertoires were released in a freely available public database meant as a resource for research on the immune response to SARS-CoV-2. The research as a whole found: The quantity of clinical and demographic metadata differed by source and by participant and was supplied without curation.

TCRbeta CDR3 regions were amplified from genomic DNA using the immunoSEQ Assay, a bias-controlled multiplex PCR. In the source study's methods: The number of nucleated cells in each sample was estimated from the amplification of reference gene primers within the assay. To quantify the absolute abundance of each unique TCRbeta CDR3 rearrangement, sequence reads were collapsed and filtered. For each sample, productive Simpson clonality was calculated as the square root of Simpson's diversity index across productive rearrangements. The source is immuneACCESS, and TCRdb retained only in-frame sequences with V and J called. Part of the clones is not carried over; for the studies checked, unresolved V genes explain less than half of this, and the remainder is unexplained. D and trimming come from the DNA, and the V and J calls and clone size come from that table. The sample data list about 200,000 clones, and approximately 79% of these were observed just once. Around 4.7% of the sample lies in the top ten.

Including cysteine and phenylalanine, the CDR3 has 16 amino acids. Only the CDR3 portion is preserved as DNA: 48 bases, with reading frame beginning at the first base. The trim is 3 bases for V and 0 bases for J, with a gap of 12 bases between the germline ends. Per the germline V gene, MNHNS is the CDR1 and SASEGT is the CDR2. The collaborating institutions used their own protocols to collect whole blood in K2EDTA tubes. Collaborator samples were shipped for TCRbeta analysis as frozen whole blood, isolated PBMCs, or DNA extracted from either sample type. The sequencing sample was made of peripheral blood. The rearrangement combines TRBV6-1 with TRBJ2-1; the D gene is unclear. This TCR derives from a human donor in a cohort sampled during active COVID-19. The DNA is TGTGCCAGCAGTGACCCCCTACGGAGCTCCTACAATGAGCAGTTCTTC. It codes for CASSDPLRSSYNEQFF.